This TCR beta chain was captured by sequencing in a study of shared clonotypes between healthy human individuals. In the naive CD8 group, cells lacked CD45RO and were positively selected for CCR7, so terminally differentiated effector memory CD45RA+ cells were left out. Germline V gives CDR1 SEHNR, CDR2 FQNEAQ (reference sequence). The CDR3 is made up of 12 amino acids. V gave up 2 bases and J gave up 7 bases, with 9 bases separating them. TCRdb's table, derived via immunoSEQ multiplex PCR, lists solely in-frame clones and lacks some. This sample has hundreds of thousands of clones, with 95% to 96% found just once.

Source material: naive CD8+ T cells sorted from blood. The chain has TRBV7-9 and TRBJ2-7; no firm D call. The receptor was derived from a woman aged 25 to 45 in good health. For the CDR3, the DNA is TGTGCCAGCAGCTTACCCCTGGGGGAGCAGTACTTC. Encoded protein: CASSLPLGEQYF.